This T cell receptor (beta chain) is drawn from a study of T cell responses to AZD1222 COVID-19 vaccine. Study conclusions and caveats: Donors were largely white British and mainly female; clonal diversity was possibly underestimated. Receipt of two AZD1222 doses was followed by a rise in Spike-specific TCR breadth and depth. Nearly half of spike-specific TCRs reportedly target variant regions that are unmutated in the B.1.351 and B.1.1.7 variants.

This table comes from immunoSEQ multiplex PCR, and its TCRdb copy is limited to in-frame clones, with some not included. Of 95,000 to 150,000 clones listed, approximately 88% were seen once; the top ten hold about 3.7%. On this clone itself: No antigen is known for it.

Trimming left V 3 bases short and J 6 bases short, with 15 bases between. The germline gives CDR1 KGHSH, CDR2 LQKENI. The CDR3 contains 14 residues. This specimen consisted of peripheral blood, obtained on day 0 of AZD1222 vaccination. The chain is built from TRBV18 and TRBJ2-7; D tentatively fits TRBD1 or TRBD2 (7 bases each). The sequence came from an adult in good health. The CDR3 loop is CASSPLTGEGEQYF. The CDR3 DNA is TGTGCCAGCTCACCTCTAACAGGGGAGGGCGAGCAGTACTTC. Based on the CDR3 plus reference TRBV18 and TRBJ2-7, the full variable domain is NAGVMQNPRHLVRRRGQEARLRCSPMKGHSHVYWYRQLPEEGLKFMVYLQKENIIDESGMPKERFSAEFPKEGPSILRIQQVVRGDSAAYFCASSPLTGEGEQYFGPGTRLTVT.